These T cell receptor beta chains were read from a single sample in a study of T cell changes during pregnancy in multiple sclerosis. Data came from immunoSEQ multiplex PCR; TCRdb stores just in-frame clones and leaves some out. In the table there are about 57,000 clones, 70% to 90% of which are singletons. The sequenced sample was peripheral blood, obtained after pregnancy. The receptor source for this set is a female donor with multiple sclerosis, enrolled in a pregnancy study. Both conserved end residues are part of each CDR3. Fields, in order: V gene, D gene, J gene, clone size, CDR3 DNA, CDR3 protein. D genes are given only for firm matches. Only some rows state a clone size, as once, few, many or a class for expanded clones.

>TRBV18|TRBD2|TRBJ2-1|NA
TGTGCCAGCTCACCAGGGTCGGGTAGCGGGGGTACGGATGAGCAGTTCTTC
CASSPGSGSGGTDEQFF
>TRBV7-2|NA|TRBJ1-5|NA
TGTGCCAGCAGCTCCGCTTACCGAGATCAGCCCCAGCATTTT
CASSSAYRDQPQHF
>TRBV30|NA|TRBJ2-3|NA
TGTGCCTGGGGGAGATCAGATACGCAGTATTTT
CAWGRSDTQYF
>TRBV6-5|NA|TRBJ1-5|NA
TGTGCCAGCAGTACTAACAATCAGCCCCAGCATTTT
CASSTNNQPQHF
>TRBV10-3|NA|TRBJ1-1|NA
TGTGCCATCAGAAAACGGGACGGGTCGGAGGGGGCTTTCTTT
CAIRKRDGSEGAFF
>TRBV27|NA|TRBJ1-1|NA
TGTGCCAGCAGTTTATCGGTCAGGGAGGGTACTGAAGCTTTCTTT
CASSLSVREGTEAFF
>TRBV2|TRBD1|TRBJ2-7|NA
TGTGCCAGCAGTGATCAACAGGGGGCCAGCTACGAGCAGTACTTC
CASSDQQGASYEQYF
>TRBV6-5|TRBD1|TRBJ1-2|once
TGTGCCAGCAGTTCCCCACGGACAGGCGAATATGGCTACACCTTC
CASSSPRTGEYGYTF
>TRBV19|TRBD1|TRBJ1-1|NA
TGTGCCAGTTGGGACAGGGGTGCCACGAACACTGAAGCTTTCTTT
CASWDRGATNTEAFF
>TRBV4-3|TRBD1|TRBJ2-7|NA
TGCGCCAGCAGCCAAGATCGGGGACAGGCCTACGAGCAGTACTTC
CASSQDRGQAYEQYF
>TRBV18|NA|TRBJ2-7|NA
TGTGCCAGCTCACCATCCGGGATCAACTCCTACGAGCAGTACTTC
CASSPSGINSYEQYF
>TRBV2|TRBD1|TRBJ1-3|NA
TGTGCCAGCAGTGCGACAGGGCCTGGAAACACCATATATTTT
CASSATGPGNTIYF
>TRBV28|TRBD1|TRBJ2-7|NA
TGTGCCAGCAATTCAGCCCCCGGGACAGTCTCCTACGAGCAGTACTTC
CASNSAPGTVSYEQYF
>TRBV10-3|NA|TRBJ2-7|NA
TGTGCCATCAGCCGGGACATCTCCTACGAGCAGTACTTC
CAISRDISYEQYF
>TRBV18|NA|TRBJ1-1|NA
TGTGCCAGCTCACCTTCGACAGTCATGAACACTGAAGCTTTCTTT
CASSPSTVMNTEAFF
>TRBV5-1|TRBD1|TRBJ1-1|NA
TGCGCCAGCAGCGGGACTCAGACAGGGAGCACTGAAGCTTTCTTT
CASSGTQTGSTEAFF
>TRBV2|TRBD1|TRBJ1-1|NA
TGTGCCAGCGCAGTAGAGACAGGGATGGCTGAAGCTTTCTTT
CASAVETGMAEAFF
>TRBV7-9|TRBD1|TRBJ1-6|NA
TGTGCCAGCAGCCCGCCTATTGGGGGACAGGTCAATTCACCCCTCCACTTT
CASSPPIGGQVNSPLHF
>TRBV5-5|TRBD2|TRBJ2-6|NA
TGTGCCAGCAGCTTGACTAGCGGGGGGGCTGGGGCCAACGTCCTGACTTTC
CASSLTSGGAGANVLTF
>TRBV5-6|NA|TRBJ2-5|NA
TGTGCCAGCAGCTTTTTCTGGACAGCGCGGACCCAGTACTTC
CASSFFWTARTQYF
>TRBV10-3|TRBD1|TRBJ2-7|few
TGTGCCATCAGTGTTATCTTGGGCGGGACAGGAGCGCCCTACGAGCAGTACTTC
CAISVILGGTGAPYEQYF
>TRBV7-2|NA|TRBJ2-7|NA
TGTGCCAGCAGCTCCCCTTCAGCGGGTTTACCCGGCGAGCAGTACTTC
CASSSPSAGLPGEQYF
>TRBV7-8|TRBD2|TRBJ2-7|NA
TGTGCCAGCAGCATAGAGCGGGGGGGCTACGAGCAGTACTTC
CASSIERGGYEQYF
>TRBV5-1|NA|TRBJ2-3|once
TGCGCCAGCAGCCGGGACTCGGTGACAGATACGCAGTATTTT
CASSRDSVTDTQYF
>TRBV4-2|TRBD2|TRBJ2-3|NA
TGTGCCAGCAGCCACGGGAGAGGGACTAGCGGAGATACGCAGTATTTT
CASSHGRGTSGDTQYF
>TRBV6-1|TRBD1|TRBJ2-7|NA
TGTGCCAGCAGTGAACAGGGGACAGGCGGATACGAGCAGTACTTC
CASSEQGTGGYEQYF
>TRBV30|TRBD1|TRBJ1-1|NA
TGTGCCTGGAGGGGACAGGGATTAATTGAAGCTTTCTTT
CAWRGQGLIEAFF
>TRBV19|NA|TRBJ2-1|NA
TGTGCCAGTACCGATCCAGGGAGGTCCAATGAGCAGTTCTTC
CASTDPGRSNEQFF
>TRBV7-9|NA|TRBJ2-7|NA
TGTGCCAGCAGCCCCCGGATAAGCGGGCACAACGAGCAGTACTTC
CASSPRISGHNEQYF
>TRBV19|NA|TRBJ1-3|NA
TGTGCCAGTAGCCCCCGCGACAGGTTCGACGGAAACACCATATATTTT
CASSPRDRFDGNTIYF
>TRBV6-1|TRBD1|TRBJ1-1|NA
TGTGCCAGCAGGGACAGGGAAGCTTTCTTT
CASRDREAFF